This is a list of T cell receptor beta chains from one sample in a study of CXCR3-negative and CXCR3-positive naive CD8 T cells. Each CDR3 protein gets one entry in TCRdb, which reprocessed the 5' RACE reads and gives no DNA. Its table lists approximately 59,000 distinct CDR3 sequences. Sequencing input: naive CXCR3+ CD8+ T cells from blood. These receptor sequences come from a human donor in good health. Some clones in this sample may be carry-over from other donors' samples. Both conserved end residues are part of each CDR3. The order of the fields is V gene, J gene, CDR3 protein.

V: TRBV6-6
J: TRBJ2-3
CDR3: CASSYSIPGTGTDTQYF

V: TRBV29-1
J: TRBJ2-3
CDR3: CSVEGPSTDTQYF

V: TRBV6-4
J: TRBJ2-6
CDR3: CASSDRYREEPGANVLTF

V: TRBV4-1
J: TRBJ2-2
CDR3: CASSLSGSTGELFF

V: TRBV2
J: TRBJ2-7
CDR3: CASSEYEGASYEQYF

V: TRBV6-2/TRBV6-3
J: TRBJ2-7
CDR3: CASMEAQYSSYEQYF

V: TRBV29-1
J: TRBJ2-1
CDR3: CSVEGDSGNEQFF

V: TRBV29-1
J: TRBJ2-1
CDR3: CTTDPGTGDNEQFF

V: TRBV28
J: TRBJ2-1
CDR3: CASSSDPGQGTDEQFF

V: TRBV29-1
J: TRBJ1-2
CDR3: CSLQDAHYGYTF

V: TRBV7-6
J: TRBJ2-2
CDR3: CASSSGEGTGELFF

V: TRBV28
J: TRBJ2-7
CDR3: CASSFQDSYEQYF

V: TRBV11-1
J: TRBJ2-7
CDR3: CASSWGLEEQYF

V: TRBV5-5
J: TRBJ2-2
CDR3: CASSPLPSGELFF

V: TRBV28
J: TRBJ2-1
CDR3: CASLGTESNNEQFF

V: TRBV7-9
J: TRBJ2-1
CDR3: CASSLAGVGDEQFF

V: TRBV12-3/TRBV12-4
J: TRBJ1-2
CDR3: CASSLGFTYGYTF

V: TRBV30
J: TRBJ1-1
CDR3: CAWSVRQGNTEAFF